This T cell receptor beta chain was identified in a study of blood T cell repertoires in COVID-19. As for the study in general: The origin of the acute and convalescent COVID-19 samples was the United States, Italy and Spain. Sources were T cells, B-cell-depleted T cells, or PBMCs; the material itself was cDNA or gDNA.

Germline CDR1 is WNHNN and CDR2 is SYGVQD (reference sequence). V was clipped by 0 bases and J by 1 base, with 6 bases between them. The CDR3 loop spans 15 amino acids. In the authors' workflow: Counts of nucleated cells, estimated from reference gene primer amplification, were obtained. Assay: immunoSEQ multiplex PCR; the TCRdb copy retains only in-frame clones and omits some. The V and J calls and the clone size are those of that table, but D and trimming were determined from the DNA. This table holds about 70,000 clones, 85% to 90% found once. Material: peripheral blood. This chain uses TRBV10-1 with TRBJ2-2; D may be TRBD2 (5 bases). The sequence came from a woman older than 75 with active or convalescent COVID-19. DNA for the CDR3: TGCGCCAGCAGTGAGTCCCGGGGGAACACCGGGGAGCTGTTTTTT. Encoded protein: CASSESRGNTGELFF.